Listed below are T cell receptor beta chains from one sample, sequenced in a study. Each CDR3 protein gets one entry after TCRdb re-called the RT-PCR reads with MiXCR. Found here are 550,000 to 750,000 distinct CDR3 sequences, more than 13% of them singletons; the top ten hold roughly 4%. The sample comprised memory CD4+ T cells from blood. All receptors come from a female donor in good health, serving as a healthy control. CDR3s include the opening cysteine and the closing phenylalanine or tryptophan. Each record gives: V gene, D gene, J gene, CDR3 protein. D genes are given only for firm matches.

V gene: TRBV20-1; D gene: NA; J gene: TRBJ2-1; CDR3 protein: CSVLQGSPSPYNEQFF
V gene: TRBV20-1; D gene: NA; J gene: TRBJ1-5; CDR3 protein: CSALSDSGQPQHF
V gene: TRBV4-1; D gene: TRBD1; J gene: TRBJ2-1; CDR3 protein: CASSQGTGPYNEQFF
V gene: TRBV2; D gene: NA; J gene: TRBJ2-2; CDR3 protein: CASSERWDGELFF
V gene: TRBV19; D gene: NA; J gene: TRBJ1-2; CDR3 protein: CASTGGDLANYGYTF
V gene: TRBV10-3; D gene: NA; J gene: TRBJ2-7; CDR3 protein: CAISESYGVHEQYF
V gene: TRBV4-1; D gene: NA; J gene: TRBJ2-3; CDR3 protein: CASSQGDSGPSHSQYF
V gene: TRBV11-2; D gene: TRBD2; J gene: TRBJ2-1; CDR3 protein: CASSYTTSGGANEQFF
V gene: TRBV4-3; D gene: NA; J gene: TRBJ2-5; CDR3 protein: CASSQEVQGTAGPQYF
V gene: TRBV20-1; D gene: NA; J gene: TRBJ1-5; CDR3 protein: CSASVGSNQPQHF
V gene: TRBV9; D gene: TRBD2; J gene: TRBJ2-1; CDR3 protein: CASSTRARAGGPRSEDEQFF
V gene: TRBV20-1; D gene: TRBD2; J gene: TRBJ2-1; CDR3 protein: CSASPSGYNEQFF
V gene: TRBV7-2; D gene: NA; J gene: TRBJ2-1; CDR3 protein: CASSFAMSSYNEQFF
V gene: TRBV20-1; D gene: TRBD2; J gene: TRBJ2-3; CDR3 protein: CSARELAGGSADTQYF
V gene: TRBV10-2; D gene: NA; J gene: TRBJ2-7; CDR3 protein: CASSESPPLLYEQYF
V gene: TRBV7-3; D gene: NA; J gene: TRBJ2-3; CDR3 protein: CASSLMGGDTQYF
V gene: TRBV24-1; D gene: TRBD2; J gene: TRBJ2-5; CDR3 protein: CATSRGGVETQYF
V gene: TRBV10-3; D gene: NA; J gene: TRBJ1-1; CDR3 protein: CAISEPGFAEAFF
V gene: TRBV18; D gene: NA; J gene: TRBJ1-6; CDR3 protein: CASSSNTGNSPLHF
V gene: TRBV5-4; D gene: NA; J gene: TRBJ2-1; CDR3 protein: CASSLPGTHQFF
V gene: TRBV6-2/TRBV6-3; D gene: NA; J gene: TRBJ2-1; CDR3 protein: CASTPQGHNEQFF
V gene: TRBV4-3; D gene: NA; J gene: TRBJ2-3; CDR3 protein: CASSQGASAISTDTQYF
V gene: TRBV11-2; D gene: TRBD1; J gene: TRBJ1-1; CDR3 protein: CASSPHRGENTEAFF
V gene: TRBV5-1; D gene: TRBD2; J gene: TRBJ2-1; CDR3 protein: CASSGLADYNEQFF
V gene: TRBV9; D gene: NA; J gene: TRBJ2-7; CDR3 protein: CASSPSPGMSEQYF
V gene: TRBV27; D gene: NA; J gene: TRBJ2-2; CDR3 protein: CANMVGLLNTGELFF
V gene: TRBV19; D gene: TRBD1; J gene: TRBJ2-2; CDR3 protein: CASSRDRVITGELFF
V gene: TRBV25-1; D gene: NA; J gene: TRBJ1-1; CDR3 protein: CASSYRDGQAFF
V gene: TRBV7-9; D gene: TRBD2; J gene: TRBJ2-1; CDR3 protein: CASSIAGGEFF
V gene: TRBV5-1; D gene: NA; J gene: TRBJ1-2; CDR3 protein: CASSLEGSLYGYTF
V gene: TRBV3-1; D gene: TRBD2; J gene: TRBJ2-7; CDR3 protein: CASSQSSGTYEQYF
V gene: TRBV27; D gene: NA; J gene: TRBJ1-1; CDR3 protein: CASRFGLENTEAFF
V gene: TRBV5-1; D gene: TRBD1; J gene: TRBJ1-6; CDR3 protein: CASSLTGEGDSPLHF
V gene: TRBV20-1; D gene: TRBD1; J gene: TRBJ1-1; CDR3 protein: CSARWTGVRFEAFF
V gene: TRBV5-1; D gene: NA; J gene: TRBJ2-5; CDR3 protein: CASSDQTGTQETQYF
V gene: TRBV5-1; D gene: NA; J gene: TRBJ1-5; CDR3 protein: CASSLGVVGNQPQHF
V gene: TRBV27; D gene: NA; J gene: TRBJ2-1; CDR3 protein: CASSFRIEIYNEQFF
V gene: TRBV6-2/TRBV6-3; D gene: TRBD2; J gene: TRBJ2-3; CDR3 protein: CASTDGLAVIGDTQYF